This T cell receptor beta chain emerged from a study of graft-versus-host responses after intestinal transplantation. Clones were read by immunoSEQ multiplex PCR, and TCRdb kept only the in-frame ones, dropping some. The sample comprises around 110,000 clones, over 75% of which are singletons, and under 0.2% rests with the top ten. Turning to this clone: Its specificity is not known.

The clonotype comes from a human donor who received an intestinal transplant. Sequences were derived from unstimulated CD4+ T cells sorted from spleen or lymph node cells, sampled before intestinal transplant.

The CDR3, as DNA: TGTGCCAGCAGTTTAACAGGGACTACCGAGCAGTACTTC. Its protein product is CASSLTGTTEQYF. The rearrangement links TRBV28 to TRBJ2-7; possibly TRBD2 for D (7 bases). This CDR3 spans 13 amino acids. Germline CDR1 MDHEN, CDR2 SYDVKM. Trimming left V 2 bases short and J 6 bases short, with 11 bases between.